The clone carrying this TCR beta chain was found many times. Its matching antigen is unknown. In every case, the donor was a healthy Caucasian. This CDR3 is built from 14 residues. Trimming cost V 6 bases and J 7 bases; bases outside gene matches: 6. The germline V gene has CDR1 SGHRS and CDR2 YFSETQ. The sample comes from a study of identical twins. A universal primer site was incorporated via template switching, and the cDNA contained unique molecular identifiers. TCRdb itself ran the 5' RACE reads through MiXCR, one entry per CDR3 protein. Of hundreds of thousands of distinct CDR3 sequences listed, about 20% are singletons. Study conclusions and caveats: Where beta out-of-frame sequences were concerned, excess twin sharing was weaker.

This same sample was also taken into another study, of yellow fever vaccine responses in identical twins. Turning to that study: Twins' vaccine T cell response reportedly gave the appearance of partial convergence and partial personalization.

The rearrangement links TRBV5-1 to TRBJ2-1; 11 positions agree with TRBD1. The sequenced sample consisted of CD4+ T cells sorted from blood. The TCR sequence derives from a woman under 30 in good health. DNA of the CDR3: TGCGCCAGCAAAGGGACAGGGGGTAATAATGAGCAGTTCTTC. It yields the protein CASKGTGGNNEQFF.